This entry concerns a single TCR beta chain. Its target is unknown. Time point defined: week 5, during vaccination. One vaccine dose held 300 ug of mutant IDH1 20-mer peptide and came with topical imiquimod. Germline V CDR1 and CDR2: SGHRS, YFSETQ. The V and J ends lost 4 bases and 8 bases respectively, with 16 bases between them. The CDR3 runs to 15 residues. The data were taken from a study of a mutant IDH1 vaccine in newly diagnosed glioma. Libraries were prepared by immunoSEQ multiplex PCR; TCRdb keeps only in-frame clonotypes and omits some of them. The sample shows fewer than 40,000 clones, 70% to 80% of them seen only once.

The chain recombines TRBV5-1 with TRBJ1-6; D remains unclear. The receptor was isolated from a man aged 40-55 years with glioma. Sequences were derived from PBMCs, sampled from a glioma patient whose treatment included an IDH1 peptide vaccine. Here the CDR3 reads CASSPKDRFDSPLHF. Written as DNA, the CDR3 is TGCGCCAGCAGCCCTAAGGACCGATTCGATTCACCCCTCCACTTT.